This record concerns one T cell receptor (beta chain) sequence. As yet, its antigen is unknown. Indicated treatment: oral pan-JAK inhibitor, 5-10 mg twice daily. This sample stems from a study of CD8+ T cells in alopecia areata. The CDR3 is made up of 16 amino acids. V lost 6 bases and J lost 1, with 19 bases in between. Per germline, CDR1 SGHTA and CDR2 FQGNSA. cDNA serving as the sequencing template came from extracted, reverse transcribed RNA. This table comes from immunoSEQ multiplex PCR, and its TCRdb copy is limited to in-frame clones, with some not included. The table has about 190,000 clones, over 60% seen once; the top ten hold about 4.2%. Regarding the study as a whole: Tofacitinib did not eliminate many expanded lesional clones from scalp or blood. The study also sequences resident alphabeta T cells of normal skin in scalp samples. Mouse data revealed clearer TCR sharing than patient data did, a gap possibly tied to HLA.

Sequenced material: CD4+ T cells sorted from blood, taken at week 4, from a patient treated with tofacitinib. This clonotype originated in a human donor with alopecia areata. The chain links TRBV7-2 to TRBJ2-7; a weak D match, TRBD1 (6 bases). This CDR3 is CASSRFGGQGSYEQYF. The CDR3 coding sequence is TGTGCCAGCAGTCGCTTTGGGGGCCAGGGGTCCTACGAGCAGTACTTC.